This T cell receptor (beta chain) originates from a study of T cells after yellow fever vaccination. Study at large: Fractions containing few cells were prepared with SMART-Seq v4 Ultra Low Input. Study-level points and caveats: Post-booster repertoires again held most primary-vaccination clones (roughly 95% CD4, 85% to 90% CD8). The secondary response showed a weaker magnitude and a faster peak, day 5 versus 15.

Germline loops: CDR1 DFQATT, CDR2 SNEGSKA (reference sequence). The CDR3 is 12 amino acids. Trimming took off 7 bases at V and 2 bases at J, with 10 bases between the two ends. By 5'RACE template switching, TCR cDNA was produced, with a universal primer site and UMIs added in the process. Via MiXCR, TCRdb re-called the 5' RACE reads, giving one row per CDR3 protein. Among some 350,000 distinct CDR3 sequences listed, 8.5% to 9% were seen once. Worth noting for this clonotype: Its antigen is not identified.

This TCR was sampled from a man younger than 30 who received the YFV17D yellow fever vaccine. The chain recombines TRBV20-1 with TRBJ2-3; D perhaps matches TRBD2 (5 bases). Specimen: PBMCs, collected on the day of the first yellow fever vaccination. CDR3 nucleotide sequence: TGCAGTGGGAGAGACTACACAGATACGCAGTATTTT. It specifies CSGRDYTDTQYF.